This TCR beta chain derives from a study of blood T cell repertoires in COVID-19. Generated by immunoSEQ multiplex PCR, the TCRdb table keeps only in-frame clones and is missing some. This repertoire shows approximately 210,000 clones, about four fifths found once; its top ten account for about 8.9%. Study members were between roughly 18 and 100 years old and lived in 20 to 30 US regions. This receptor was obtained from a woman aged 50 to 60 with acute COVID-19. Sequenced input: PBMCs or T cells enriched from blood (not recorded which).

The chain's CDR3 is CASSLGGLHSKWNTEAFF. CDR3 nucleotides: TGTGCCAGCAGCTTAGGTGGACTCCACTCGAAGTGGAACACTGAAGCTTTCTTT. The chain has TRBV7-2 and TRBJ1-1; D is unclear. Between the trimmed V and J ends, which lost 1 base and 1 base, there was a span of 19 bases. CDR1 is SGHTA, CDR2 FQGNSA, per germline. The CDR3 is 18 amino acids.